The T cell receptor (beta chain) under discussion was sequenced for a study of T cell repertoires in ileal Crohn's disease. About the research overall: Operated complications were stricturing disease (roughly 60%) and penetrating disease (about 39%).

Whole-study findings and limits: Sorted CD8 T cells held more high-frequency clones than CD4.

Time point noted: inflamed ileum from the surgical specimen. This CDR3 comprises 14 residues. V lost 0 bases and J 8 bases, leaving 9 bases between the germline ends. Germline assignment: CDR1 SGHRS and CDR2 YFSETQ. As regards this clone: The antigen is undetermined.

Profiled with immunoSEQ multiplex PCR; TCRdb holds only in-frame clones, not every one. The table has 1,500 to 2,000 clones, 90% seen once. The TCR comes from an adult with Crohn's disease. The rearrangement joins TRBV5-1 to TRBJ1-6, with no clear D. Sequenced material: ileal tissue. In nucleotides, the CDR3 is TGCGCCAGCAGCTTGGTAGGAAGAGATTCACCCCTCCACTTT. Amino acid sequence: CASSLVGRDSPLHF.